The 31 T cell receptor beta chains given below trace back to one sample, sequenced in a study of patients and donors after allogeneic stem cell transplantation. In TCRdb, the RT-PCR reads were re-called with MiXCR into one record per CDR3 protein. This sample has about 410,000 distinct CDR3 sequences, with around 16% found just once. Sequenced: blood, either unsorted or a sorted T cell fraction (not recorded which). The receptors were sampled from a human donor who was either an allogeneic HSCT recipient or a stem cell or donor lymphocyte infusion donor (not recorded which). It is not recorded whose cells these are; they may come from a transplant donor.

This clonotype was observed a handful of times. This chain joins TRBV27 and TRBJ1-3; no clear D gene. Trimming removed 4 bases from V and 4 bases from J, with 8 bases in between. The CDR3 sequence is 13 residues long. The germline V gene encodes CDR1 MNHEY and CDR2 SMNVEV (reference sequence). The CDR3 sequence is CASSSHPGNTIYF. The CDR3 DNA sequence: TGTGCCAGCAGTTCGCACCCCGGAAACACCATATATTTT.

The chain recombines TRBV12-3 or TRBV12-4 with TRBJ1-3; TRBD1 agrees at 8 bases. The CDR3 extends over 14 amino acids. V gave up 10 bases and J gave up 2 bases; unmatched junction bases: 7. The CDR3 is CAKGTGVTGNTIYF. DNA of the CDR3: TGTGCCAAGGGGACAGGTGTAACTGGAAACACCATATATTTT.

This clonotype was detected many times. The CDR3: CASSLSRNTEAFF. DNA for the CDR3: TGTGCCAGCAGCTTGTCCAGAAACACTGAAGCTTTCTTT. V gene TRBV7-3 combines with J gene TRBJ1-1, with D unresolved. The CDR3 has 13 amino acids. Germline CDR1 reads SGHTA; CDR2 reads FQGTGA. V lost 3 bases to trimming and J lost 2 bases, with 7 bases between them.

This chain joins TRBV4-2 and TRBJ2-3; 8 bases are a match to TRBD2. The CDR3 is 18 residues long. The germline V gene encodes CDR1 LGHNA and CDR2 YNFKEQ. Germline trimming cut 4 bases from V and 0 bases from J; bases unmatched to any gene: 12. This CDR3 is CASSPLAGGIPSTDTQYF. CDR3 sequence (DNA): TGTGCCAGCAGCCCACTGGCGGGGGGAATTCCTAGCACAGATACGCAGTATTTT.

The rearrangement joins TRBV7-8 to TRBJ2-3; D possibly corresponds to TRBD2 (6 bases). V was cut by 5 bases and J by 7 bases, with 16 bases left in between. CDR1 and CDR2 from the germline V gene are SGHVS and FQNEAQ. This CDR3 comprises 14 residues. The CDR3 DNA reads TGTGCCAGCAGCGTCGACAAGGGAGGTTATACGCAGTATTTT. This encodes CASSVDKGGYTQYF.

This clonotype has just a few counts. This chain uses TRBV29-1 with TRBJ2-3, with D possibly matching TRBD1 (6 bases). Trimming removed 8 bases from V and 0 bases from J, with 12 bases in between. Germline lookup yields CDR1 SQVTM and CDR2 ANQGSEA. This CDR3 is 13 amino acids long. In DNA, the CDR3 is TGCAGCATCCGGACAGCCAGCACAGATACGCAGTATTTT. It codes for CSIRTASTDTQYF.

This clonotype has a count of ten or more. V is TRBV20-1 and J is TRBJ2-1, with D hard to call. The CDR3 runs 12 residues. Looked up from germline, CDR1 is DFQATT and CDR2 is SNEGSKA (reference sequence). V lost 5 bases and J 0 bases, leaving 5 bases between the germline ends. The CDR3 loop is CSAPDSYNEQFF. The CDR3 DNA reads TGCAGTGCTCCGGACTCCTACAATGAGCAGTTCTTC.

V gene TRBV5-5 combines with J gene TRBJ1-3; 9 nucleotides agree with TRBD1. CDR3 length equals 17 residues. CDR1 is SGHKS, CDR2 YYEKEE, per germline (reference sequence). V shed 1 base and J 3 bases; nucleotides not matched to a gene: 8. The DNA of the CDR3 is TGTGCCAGCAGCTTGAGGTCCGACAGGGGGTTTGGAAACACCATATATTTT. This gives the protein CASSLRSDRGFGNTIYF.

This clonotype was seen only a few times. The chain's CDR3 is CASSPTGLLRNEQFF. The CDR3 DNA sequence: TGTGCCAGCAGCCCTACTGGACTGCTACGGAATGAGCAGTTCTTC. The gene calls are TRBV6-1 and TRBJ2-1; D is perhaps TRBD2 (5 bases). This CDR3 spans 15 amino acids. The germline V gene encodes CDR1 MNHNS and CDR2 SASEGT. V lost 6 bases, J lost 7 bases, and 19 bases lay in between.

The rearrangement links TRBV3-1 to TRBJ2-2; weak D call: TRBD2 (6 bases). Trimming removed 4 bases at V and 7 bases at J, with 16 bases between. Germline-derived CDR1 and CDR2 are LGHDT and YNNKEL (reference sequence). This CDR3 is built from 15 residues. The CDR3 is CASSPGTAVGGELFF. CDR3 nucleotides: TGTGCCAGCAGCCCCGGGACTGCCGTTGGCGGGGAGCTGTTTTTT.

This clonotype was seen only a few times. This chain connects TRBV7-9 to TRBJ1-5, with 7 bases identical to TRBD1. This CDR3 region has 14 residues. The V gene end was trimmed by 2 bases and the J gene end by 8 bases; junction bases not matched to a gene: 6. Germline-derived CDR1 and CDR2 are SEHNR and FQNEAQ (reference sequence). The CDR3 reads CASSLSRGTEPQHF. CDR3 DNA: TGTGCCAGCAGCTTATCCAGGGGGACGGAGCCCCAGCATTTT.

The CDR3 DNA reads TGCGCCAGCAGCCAATACTATGGGGTCTACGAGCAGTACTTC. Its translation: CASSQYYGVYEQYF. The chain carries TRBV4-3 and TRBJ2-7; unclear D gene. The germline V gene has CDR1 LGHNA and CDR2 YSLEER. Trimming pared 2 bases from V and 3 bases from J, leaving 11 bases between. The CDR3 consists of 14 residues.

The chain has TRBV20-1 and TRBJ2-5; 10 bases are shared with TRBD1. The V segment lost 6 bases and the J segment 5 bases; nucleotides outside the gene matches: 9. Per germline, CDR1 DFQATT and CDR2 SNEGSKA (reference sequence). This CDR3 is built from 14 residues. CDR3 in amino acids: CSAKGQGKRETQYF. The CDR3 nucleotides read TGCAGTGCAAAGGGACAGGGGAAGAGGGAGACCCAGTACTTC.

The chain couples TRBV7-6 to TRBJ1-1; TRBD1 might be the D (6 bases). The length of the CDR3 is 14 residues. Germline lookup yields CDR1 SGHVS and CDR2 FNYEAQ. The germline V and J ends were trimmed by 2 bases and 2 bases, with 9 bases remaining between them. Here the CDR3 reads CASSLNRVNTEAFF. The CDR3 nucleotides are TGTGCCAGCAGCTTAAACAGGGTCAACACTGAAGCTTTCTTT.

J is TRBJ2-1 and V is TRBV27; the D gene is possibly TRBD1 (6 bases). The germline V gene has CDR1 MNHEY and CDR2 SMNVEV (reference sequence). The CDR3 contains 16 residues. V gave up 2 bases and J gave up 0 bases, with 11 bases separating them. This chain's CDR3 is CASSLIRTASYNEQFF. DNA for the CDR3: TGTGCCAGCAGTTTAATCAGGACAGCCTCCTACAATGAGCAGTTCTTC.

The chain combines TRBV20-1 with TRBJ1-3; D is possibly TRBD1 (5 bases). Germline V gene data show CDR1 as DFQATT and CDR2 as SNEGSKA (reference sequence). V lost 0 bases, J lost 2 bases, and 8 bases lay in between. The CDR3 length is 14 residues. CDR3 in amino acids: CSARDRGAGNTIYF. For the CDR3, the DNA is TGCAGTGCTAGAGACCGAGGGGCTGGAAACACCATATATTTT.

The chain recombines TRBV10-3 with TRBJ1-1; no definite D call. Trimming stripped 6 bases from V and 6 bases from J, with 8 bases between. CDR1 and CDR2 from the germline V gene are ENHRY and SYGVKD. The CDR3 is 11 amino acids. This CDR3 reads CAISGQAEAFF. The CDR3 nucleotides are TGTGCCATCAGCGGGCAAGCTGAAGCTTTCTTT.

The CDR3 protein is CSATRGETQYF. The CDR3 nucleotides read TGCAGTGCAACTAGGGGCGAGACCCAGTACTTC. The chain carries TRBV20-1 and TRBJ2-5; D could derive from TRBD1 or TRBD2 (5 bases each). The CDR3 length is 11 residues. Trimming removed 6 bases from V and 5 bases from J, with 10 bases in between. The germline V gene has CDR1 DFQATT and CDR2 SNEGSKA (reference sequence).

The V and J genes are TRBV6-2 or TRBV6-3 and TRBJ1-1, with D unresolved. The germline V gene encodes CDR1 MNHEY and CDR2 SVGEGT. The CDR3 is 12 residues long. Trimming removed 1 base at V and 7 bases at J, with 7 bases between. CDR3 loop: CASSYYRLEAFF. Here the CDR3 DNA reads TGTGCCAGCAGTTACTATCGGCTTGAAGCTTTCTTT.

The chain uses TRBV9 and TRBJ2-5; TRBD1 might be the D (7 bases). CDR1 is SGDLS and CDR2 is YYNGEE in the germline V gene. The CDR3 is 14 amino acids. Trimming cost V 2 bases and J 2 bases, with 10 bases left between them. DNA of the CDR3: TGTGCCAGCAGCGTGACAGGGAGGCAAGAGACCCAGTACTTC. Translation gives CASSVTGRQETQYF.

The gene calls are TRBV11-3 and TRBJ2-5; 7 bases are a match to TRBD1. V shed 1 base, J shed 5 bases, and the junction held 4 bases outside the gene matches. From germline, CDR1 is SGHNT and CDR2 YENEEA. The CDR3 has 14 amino acids. The CDR3 DNA is TGTGCCAGCAGCTTAGGACAGGGTCCTGAGACCCAGTACTTC. Translation gives CASSLGQGPETQYF. Variable domain in full (rest from reference TRBV11-3 and TRBJ2-5): EAGVVQSPRYKIIEKKQPVAFWCNPISGHNTLYWYLQNLGQGPELLIRYENEEAVDDSQLPKDRFSAERLKGVDSTLKIQPAELGDSAVYLCASSLGQGPETQYFGPGTRLLVL.

The table lists this clonotype with a few counts. The V call is TRBV7-3, the J call TRBJ1-2; the D gene is possibly TRBD1 (6 bases). The germline gives CDR1 SGHTA, CDR2 FQGTGA. This CDR3 is 18 amino acids long. V dropped 2 bases and J dropped 5 bases, with 24 bases sitting between them. The chain's CDR3 is CASSLPRDGSLQGYGYTF. DNA of the CDR3: TGTGCCAGCAGCTTACCTCGGGACGGCTCTCTCCAGGGGTATGGCTACACCTTC.

About this clonotype itself: Relative to the germline gene, one junction end is altered; a read error may explain this. V usage is TRBV20-1 and J usage is TRBJ2-1, with a weak D call TRBD1 (6 bases). Germline CDR1 reads DFQATT; CDR2 reads SNEGSKA (reference sequence). The CDR3 extends over 12 amino acids. The CDR3 DNA reads TGCAGTGTTAGAGGGGGTTTCAATGAGCAGTTCTTC. Amino acid sequence: CSVRGGFNEQFF.

The V and J genes are TRBV6-1 and TRBJ1-5; 7 bases line up with TRBD1. Germline-derived CDR1 and CDR2 are MNHNS and SASEGT. V was pared by 7 bases and J by 2 bases, with 8 bases of the junction left unmatched. This CDR3 spans 15 amino acids. For the CDR3, the DNA is TGTGCCAGCACCAGAGGGGGCCTGCGCAATCAGCCCCAGCATTTT. Translation: CASTRGGLRNQPQHF.

The J gene is TRBJ2-3, the V gene TRBV4-3, with 11 bases aligning to TRBD2. J was trimmed by 4 bases and V by 4 bases; bases with no gene match: 13. This CDR3 comprises 18 residues. CDR1 is LGHNA, CDR2 YSLEER, per germline. The chain's CDR3 is CASSPWGSGGAVSDTQYF. The DNA for the CDR3 is TGCGCCAGCAGCCCTTGGGGTAGCGGGGGGGCAGTGTCAGATACGCAGTATTTT.

This clonotype was detected a few times. The CDR3, as DNA: TGCGCCAGCAGCTTGGTGGGGACAAAGAACAATGAGCAGTTCTTC. As protein: CASSLVGTKNNEQFF. J is TRBJ2-1 and V is TRBV5-1, with TRBD1 as a possible D gene (6 bases). Germline V gives CDR1 SGHRS, CDR2 YFSETQ. The CDR3 contains 15 residues. V was shortened by 0 bases and J by 5 bases, with 12 bases between the two germline ends.

The V gene is TRBV6-1, the J gene TRBJ2-6; D remains unclear. V dropped 6 bases and J dropped 0 bases, with 15 bases sitting between them. Germline values: CDR1 MNHNS, CDR2 SASEGT. The CDR3 contains 17 residues. CDR3 DNA sequence: TGTGCCAGCAGGGTGTCGATAGCCACCTCTGGGGCCAACGTCCTGACTTTC. This gives the protein CASRVSIATSGANVLTF.

This clonotype was recorded a few times. The gene calls are TRBV6-1 and TRBJ2-2, with a possible D match to TRBD1 (5 bases). Deletions cut 5 bases from V and 8 bases from J, with 21 bases between. This CDR3 has 16 amino acids. CDR1 is MNHNS, CDR2 SASEGT, per germline. In nucleotides, the CDR3 is TGTGCCAGCAGTCCGGACCCCAGGGTCTATGGGGGGGAGCTGTTTTTT. Its protein is CASSPDPRVYGGELFF.

The chain is built from TRBV25-1 and TRBJ2-3, with TRBD2 identical over 11 bases. The CDR3 length is 15 residues. The junction had 6 bases not matched to a gene; V was cut back by 6 bases and J by 4 bases. CDR1 is MGHDK, CDR2 SYGVNS, per germline. The CDR3 reads CASSPTSGAADTQYF. The CDR3 coding sequence is TGTGCCAGCAGCCCGACTAGCGGGGCGGCAGATACGCAGTATTTT.

This clonotype has ten or more counts. This chain joins TRBV5-1 and TRBJ2-7; D is undetermined. Deletions cut 4 bases from V and 0 bases from J, with 5 bases between. Germline V gene lookup returns CDR1 SGHRS and CDR2 YFSETQ. This CDR3 has 12 residues. The CDR3 is CASSGSSYEQYF. The DNA for the CDR3 is TGCGCCAGCAGCGGTAGCTCCTACGAGCAGTACTTC.

The chain uses TRBV20-1 and TRBJ2-1, with 10 bases that match TRBD2. CDR1 is DFQATT, CDR2 SNEGSKA, per germline (reference sequence). There are 18 residues in the CDR3. The V gene end was trimmed by 0 bases and the J gene end by 3 bases; junction bases not matched to a gene: 11. CDR3 sequence reads: CSARDPASGRRGYNEQFF. CDR3 nucleotides: TGCAGTGCTAGAGATCCGGCTAGCGGGAGACGTGGCTACAATGAGCAGTTCTTC.